The 6 T cell receptor beta chains presented below share a single source sample, sequenced in a study of CD8 T cells in ankylosing spondylitis. Study findings and constraints: A TCR beta motif of eight or nine highly homologous variants seemed to mark ankylosing spondylitis blood.

Their specific antigens are unknown. TCRdb called the 5' RACE reads again in MiXCR, with one record for every CDR3 protein. This table holds roughly 370,000 distinct CDR3 sequences, under 25% found once. The specimen was blood, either unsorted or a sorted T cell fraction (not recorded which). All receptors derive from a male donor with ankylosing spondylitis.

There are many counts of this clonotype. The chain employs TRBV12-3 or TRBV12-4 and TRBJ2-1, with D perhaps matching TRBD1 (6 bases). The CDR3 has 15 residues. V lost 5 bases to trimming and J lost 3 bases, with 14 bases between them. The CDR3 spells CASSPSGHRYNEQFF. The CDR3 DNA reads TGTGCCAGCAGTCCGTCGGGACACCGCTACAATGAGCAGTTCTTC.

This clonotype was counted between two and nine times. The CDR3 loop reads CASNKGAYNEQFF. CDR3 DNA: TGTGCCAGCAATAAGGGGGCCTACAATGAGCAGTTCTTC. This sequence joins TRBV9 and TRBJ2-1, with D perhaps TRBD1 (6 bases). Deletions cut 6 bases from V and 2 bases from J, with 9 bases between. The V gene's germline CDR1 is SGDLS and CDR2 YYNGEE. The CDR3 runs to 13 residues.

Only a few counts were recorded for this clonotype. CDR3 sequence reads: CASSQVGAPHEQYF. The CDR3 DNA reads as TGCGCCAGCAGCCAAGTAGGAGCTCCCCACGAGCAGTACTTC. The rearrangement uses TRBV4-1 and TRBJ2-7, with unresolved D. Per the germline V gene, CDR1 is MGHRA and CDR2 is YSYEKL. There are 14 residues in the CDR3. The ends were cut back, 1 base at V and 5 bases at J, with 12 bases in the middle.

The V gene is TRBV4-3, the J gene TRBJ2-1; the match to TRBD2 covers 9 bases. The CDR3 has 16 amino acids. V gave up 0 bases and J gave up 4 bases; unmatched junction bases: 4. Germline CDR1 is LGHNA and CDR2 is YSLEER. CDR3 nucleotide sequence: TGCGCCAGCAGCCAAGATTTGACTAGCGGTTACAATGAGCAGTTCTTC. Protein: CASSQDLTSGYNEQFF.

This clonotype was counted at least ten times. This chain uses TRBV15 with TRBJ1-4, with D possibly TRBD1 on 6 matching bases. CDR3 length equals 14 residues. CDR1 LNHNV and CDR2 YYDKDF come from the germline V gene (reference sequence). The V and J ends lost 1 base and 5 bases respectively, with 8 bases between them. DNA of the CDR3: TGTGCCACCAGCAGAGTAAGGGGGAATGAAAAACTGTTTTTT. It yields the protein CATSRVRGNEKLFF.

The J gene is TRBJ2-2, the V gene TRBV4-2; 12 positions agree with TRBD2. The V gene end was trimmed by 4 bases and the J gene end by 0 bases; junction bases not matched to a gene: 9. The CDR3 length is 19 residues. The germline CDR1 and CDR2 sequences are LGHNA and YNFKEQ. As DNA, the CDR3 is TGTGCCAGCAGCCCGAGACTAGCGGGAGACCTCGCGAACACCGGGGAGCTGTTTTTT. This encodes CASSPRLAGDLANTGELFF.